The 19 T cell receptor beta chains listed next were all sequenced from one sample in a study of T cell repertoires in cytomegalovirus infection. TCRdb processed the reads anew with MiXCR; each CDR3 protein has one entry. Altogether approximately 990,000 distinct CDR3 sequences are present, approximately 31% being singletons, with the ten largest covering about an eighth. The antigens for these receptors are not known. Source: cultured CD8+ T cells from PBMCs, taken from culture after CMV antigen stimulation. Every receptor here comes from a human donor in good health (CMV status not recorded). Some clones in this sample may be carry-over from other donors' samples.

This clonotype showed up just a few times. V gene TRBV11-3 combines with J gene TRBJ2-3; 7 bases are a match to TRBD1. Germline CDR1 reads SGHNT; CDR2 reads YENEEA. Trimming at V came to 6 bases and at J to 0 bases, leaving 6 bases not matched to a gene. CDR3 size: 15 residues. This CDR3 is CASRARDSSTDTQYF. The CDR3 DNA reads as TGTGCCAGCAGGGCCCGGGACAGTAGCACAGATACGCAGTATTTT.

The rearrangement joins TRBV29-1 to TRBJ2-3, with D perhaps being TRBD1 or TRBD2 (5 bases each). The CDR3 extends over 14 amino acids. Between the trimmed V and J ends, which lost 7 bases and 5 bases, there was a span of 19 bases. Germline V CDR1 and CDR2: SQVTM, ANQGSEA. The CDR3 sequence is CSEQEGSSIDTQYF. In nucleotides, the CDR3 is TGCAGCGAACAAGAGGGGTCCTCGATAGATACGCAGTATTTT.

This clonotype came up a few times. This chain uses TRBV4-1 with TRBJ1-2, with TRBD1 as a possible D gene (6 bases). The CDR3 is 13 amino acids. Germline assignment: CDR1 MGHRA and CDR2 YSYEKL. Trimming pared 1 base from V and 6 bases from J, leaving 9 bases between. Written as DNA, the CDR3 is TGCGCCAGCAGCCAAGCAGGGGAGGATGGCTACACCTTC. Protein product: CASSQAGEDGYTF.

The rearrangement joins TRBV19 to TRBJ2-1; D remains unclear. Germline V gene lookup returns CDR1 LNHDA and CDR2 SQIVND (reference sequence). CDR3 length equals 15 residues. V was cut by 1 base and J by 0 bases, with 7 bases left in between. This chain's CDR3 is CASSIVAGSYNEQFF. CDR3 bases: TGTGCCAGTAGTATAGTGGCCGGCTCCTACAATGAGCAGTTCTTC.

V and J are TRBV5-1 and TRBJ2-2; tentatively, D is TRBD2 (5 bases). Germline assignment: CDR1 SGHRS and CDR2 YFSETQ. Trimming took 0 bases from V and 2 from J, leaving 14 bases between them. The CDR3 has 17 residues. CDR3 sequence (DNA): TGCGCCAGCAGCTTGGCTCGGGGAAGGGTCAACACCGGGGAGCTGTTTTTT. Translated: CASSLARGRVNTGELFF.

This clonotype was observed a handful of times. This chain joins TRBV7-9 and TRBJ1-1; D might be TRBD1 (6 bases). There are 13 residues in the CDR3. Germline CDR1 and CDR2: SEHNR and FQNEAQ (reference sequence). Trimming left V 10 bases short and J 1 base short, with 13 bases between. CDR3 DNA sequence: TGTGCCACCGCAGGGGTAGGGAACACTGAAGCTTTCTTT. Residues: CATAGVGNTEAFF.

This clonotype was found many times. This chain uses TRBV23-1 with TRBJ2-1, with D tentatively TRBD1 (6 bases). TRBV23-1 is an ORF for which the function is uncertain. CDR3 length equals 15 residues. Deletions cut 5 bases from V and 14 bases from J, with 25 bases between. In DNA form, the CDR3 reads TGCGCCAGCAGTATTGGGACACCCCTGACCCTAGGGGAGTTCTTC. As protein: CASSIGTPLTLGEFF.

This clonotype was picked up many times. The chain has TRBV7-2 and TRBJ2-5; 12 positions agree with TRBD2. Germline lookup yields CDR1 SGHTA and CDR2 FQGNSA. CDR3 length: 15 residues. Trimming removed 5 bases from V and 5 bases from J; junction bases left unmatched: 6. The CDR3 loop reads CASSLSSGGAETQYF. The CDR3 DNA follows: TGTGCCAGCAGCCTCTCTAGCGGGGGGGCTGAGACCCAGTACTTC.

The chain uses TRBV2 and TRBJ2-2, with a possible D match to TRBD1 (6 bases). Germline-derived CDR1 and CDR2 are SNHLY and FYNNEI. The CDR3 has 14 residues. Trimming took 1 base from V and 4 from J, leaving 7 bases between them. CDR3 sequence reads: CASSEGTVTGELFF. CDR3 sequence (DNA): TGTGCCAGCAGTGAAGGGACAGTCACCGGGGAGCTGTTTTTT.

This chain joins TRBV28 and TRBJ1-5, with D possibly matching TRBD1 (5 bases). CDR1 MDHEN and CDR2 SYDVKM come from the germline V gene. Trimming left V 8 bases short and J 6 bases short, with 20 bases between. This CDR3 has 15 residues. This CDR3 is CASCPGTSGGQPQHF. The CDR3 bases are TGTGCCAGCTGTCCAGGGACGTCCGGGGGTCAGCCCCAGCATTTT.

This chain links TRBV11-2 with TRBJ1-2; D ambiguous. The CDR3 is 14 amino acids. Trimming stripped 1 base from V and 8 bases from J, with 14 bases between. CDR1 SGHAT and CDR2 FQNNGV come from the germline V gene. CDR3 amino acids: CASSLGGPQSGYTF. CDR3 bases: TGTGCCAGCAGCTTAGGCGGACCTCAATCGGGCTACACCTTC.

V gene TRBV27 combines with J gene TRBJ1-2; possibly TRBD1 for D (6 bases). V dropped 5 bases and J dropped 4 bases, with 17 bases sitting between them. Germline V lookup: CDR1 MNHEY, CDR2 SMNVEV (reference sequence). CDR3 length equals 15 residues. CDR3 amino acids: CASSPATGLFYGYTF. The DNA of the CDR3 is TGTGCCAGCAGTCCAGCGACAGGCTTATTCTATGGCTACACCTTC.

The chain uses TRBV14 and TRBJ1-1; no firm D call. Germline assignment: CDR1 SGHDN and CDR2 FVKESK. V was shortened by 3 bases and J by 4 bases, with 9 bases between the two germline ends. CDR3 length: 13 amino acids. CDR3 DNA sequence: TGTGCCAGCAGCCAGTACATTGGCACTGAAGCTTTCTTT. It yields the protein CASSQYIGTEAFF.

The V and J genes are TRBV4-1 and TRBJ1-1; tentatively, D is TRBD1 (5 bases). V was shortened by 1 base and J by 5 bases, with 8 bases between the two germline ends. CDR1 MGHRA and CDR2 YSYEKL come from the germline V gene. The CDR3 covers 13 residues. The CDR3 DNA reads TGCGCCAGCAGCCAAGGGGGCTGGACTGAAGCTTTCTTT. Amino acid sequence: CASSQGGWTEAFF.

V is TRBV6-2 or TRBV6-3 and J is TRBJ2-5; the match to TRBD1 covers 8 bases. With 6 bases clipped from V and 3 bases from J, the junction kept 9 bases outside the gene matches. Germline V gene data show CDR1 as MNHEY and CDR2 as SVGEGT. This CDR3 is 15 amino acids long. CDR3 amino acids: CASSRTWTGKETQYF. CDR3 nucleotides: TGTGCCAGCAGCCGGACATGGACAGGGAAAGAGACCCAGTACTTC.

This clonotype came up a few times. The CDR3 reads CASSLRISDSSTDTQYF. The DNA for the CDR3 is TGTGCCAGCAGCCTCCGTATTAGCGACTCTAGCACAGATACGCAGTATTTT. The chain employs TRBV7-9 and TRBJ2-3, with D possibly TRBD2 on 5 matching bases. Germline-derived CDR1 and CDR2 are SEHNR and FQNEAQ (reference sequence). The CDR3 has 17 residues. V dropped 5 bases and J dropped 0 bases, with 18 bases sitting between them.

In this sample, this clonotype turned up a few times. This rearrangement joins TRBV7-9 to TRBJ2-7, with 10 bases lining up with TRBD1. The length of the CDR3 is 14 residues. The germline gives CDR1 SEHNR, CDR2 FQNEAQ (reference sequence). Germline trimming cut 6 bases from V and 9 bases from J; bases unmatched to any gene: 11. CDR3 residues: CASRPGTGALGQYF. The DNA of the CDR3 is TGTGCCAGCAGGCCCGGGACAGGGGCCCTTGGGCAGTACTTC.

This clonotype was picked up a small number of times. This rearrangement joins TRBV6-6 to TRBJ1-6; 7 bases align to TRBD1. V was clipped by 4 bases and J by 11 bases; unmatched bases: 8. From germline, CDR1 is MNHNY and CDR2 SVGAGI (reference sequence). This CDR3 is 14 amino acids long. CDR3 bases: TGTGCCAGCAGTTCGGGACAGTCAATCCCACCCCTCCACTTT. Translating gives CASSSGQSIPPLHF.

The chain carries TRBV13 and TRBJ1-1; TRBD1 is a possible D gene (5 bases). Germline CDR1 reads PRHDT; CDR2 reads FYEKMQ (reference sequence). CDR3 length equals 14 residues. V was clipped by 4 bases and J by 8 bases, with 17 bases between them. The CDR3 DNA follows: TGTGCCAGCAGCTCGAGAAGGGGTTTCGCCGAAGCTTTCTTT. Amino acids: CASSSRRGFAEAFF.